This TCR beta chain was retrieved from a study of radiation and T cells in renal cell carcinoma. Findings and caveats of the study: Top tumor clonotypes rose in blood 2 weeks post-radiation, then contracted. Baseline intratumoral clonotype presence is unknown without pretreatment biopsies.

Germline CDR1 SGHVS, CDR2 FQNEAQ. CDR3 length: 18 amino acids. The germline V and J ends were trimmed by 1 base and 1 base, with 17 bases remaining between them. Time point defined: blood 4 weeks post-SBRT, at nephrectomy. Treatment denoted: 15 Gy SBRT to primary tumor, nephrectomy 4 weeks later. Nephrectomy followed 15 Gy stereotactic body radiation by 4 weeks. The repertoire was sequenced with immunoSEQ multiplex PCR; TCRdb's copy has only in-frame clones and lacks some. The sample has 140,000 to 150,000 clones, approximately 86% seen once. Details on this clone: Its antigen remains unidentified.

The rearrangement joins TRBV7-8 to TRBJ2-4; perhaps D is TRBD1 or TRBD2 (6 bases each). The sequences come from blood, collected from a patient whose treatment included radiotherapy and nephrectomy. This TCR derives from a woman aged 50 to 65 with renal cell carcinoma. In nucleotides, the CDR3 is TGTGCCAGCAGCTTAGTGGTTCGAAGGGGGGACGCCAAAAACATTCAGTACTTC. Translation: CASSLVVRRGDAKNIQYF.